These 13 T cell receptor beta chains share one sample of origin, sequenced in a study of T cell changes during pregnancy in multiple sclerosis. Clones were read by immunoSEQ multiplex PCR, and TCRdb kept only the in-frame ones, dropping some. The sample records approximately 44,000 clones, 91% being singletons. The material sequenced was CD4+ T cells from peripheral blood mononuclear cells, taken in the second trimester of pregnancy. The receptors stem from a female donor in good health, enrolled as a control in a pregnancy study.

The chain uses TRBV7-2 and TRBJ1-2, with 7 bases identical to TRBD1. Germline trimming cut 7 bases from V and 4 bases from J; bases unmatched to any gene: 12. This CDR3 is 15 amino acids long. Germline-derived CDR1 and CDR2 are SGHTA and FQGNSA. CDR3 loop: CASTPATGPRYGYTF. The CDR3 nucleotides are TGTGCCAGCACCCCGGCGACAGGGCCTCGCTATGGCTACACCTTC.

V and J are TRBV7-2 and TRBJ2-2; D gene uncertain. Germline loops: CDR1 SGHTA, CDR2 FQGNSA. The length of the CDR3 is 13 residues. The germline V and J ends were trimmed by 3 bases and 8 bases, with 10 bases remaining between them. Here the CDR3 reads CASSFSSMGELFF. The CDR3 bases are TGTGCCAGCAGCTTTTCCTCTATGGGGGAGCTGTTTTTT.

CDR3 nucleotides: TGTGCCAGCCAACAGCGGGGGCCTAGCACAGATACGCAGTATTTT. Translating it yields CASQQRGPSTDTQYF. The rearrangement joins TRBV19 to TRBJ2-3, with 8 bases lining up with TRBD2. The J segment lost 0 bases and the V segment lost 9 bases, leaving 8 bases of the junction unmatched. This CDR3 contains 15 residues. Germline V gene sequence: CDR1 LNHDA, CDR2 SQIVND (reference sequence).

The chain carries TRBV7-9 and TRBJ1-6; TRBD1 aligns across 7 bases. The CDR3 is 15 amino acids. V lost 7 bases, J lost 3 bases, and 6 bases stayed unmatched. Germline CDR1 SEHNR, CDR2 FQNEAQ (reference sequence). In DNA, the CDR3 is TGTGCCAGCACCCGGACAGGAGGCTATAATTCACCCCTCCACTTT. Its translation: CASTRTGGYNSPLHF.

CDR3 sequence reads: CASSKLGGVKGYTF. CDR3 sequence (DNA): TGTGCCAGCAGTAAACTCGGGGGTGTAAAAGGCTACACCTTC. The chain couples TRBV27 to TRBJ1-2, with D maybe TRBD1 (5 bases). This CDR3 comprises 14 residues. CDR1 MNHEY and CDR2 SMNVEV come from the germline V gene (reference sequence). The V end lost 5 bases, the J end lost 8 bases, and 18 bases lay between the germline ends.

This chain joins TRBV27 and TRBJ1-3, with D unresolved. The V and J ends lost 4 bases and 2 bases respectively, with 9 bases between them. The CDR3 loop spans 14 amino acids. Germline values: CDR1 MNHEY, CDR2 SMNVEV (reference sequence). The CDR3 DNA is TGTGCCAGCAGTTCGTACATGGCTGGAAACACCATATATTTT. Amino acid sequence: CASSSYMAGNTIYF.

This sequence joins TRBV28 and TRBJ2-2; D call uncertain. Trimming cost V 10 bases and J 4 bases, with 16 bases left between them. The CDR3 has 14 amino acids. Germline loops: CDR1 MDHEN, CDR2 SYDVKM. In DNA form, the CDR3 reads TGTGCCACCTCTGGAGAGGTTGGCACCGGGGAGCTGTTTTTT. Protein sequence: CATSGEVGTGELFF.

This chain uses TRBV28 with TRBJ2-7, with a tentative D call TRBD2 (6 bases). V lost 1 base to trimming and J lost 2 bases, with 18 bases between them. CDR3 length equals 17 residues. Germline CDR1 is MDHEN and CDR2 is SYDVKM. CDR3 nucleotides: TGTGCCAGCAGTTTATTAGCGGACCTACAAACAACCTACGAGCAGTACTTC. Protein sequence: CASSLLADLQTTYEQYF.

The chain couples TRBV19 to TRBJ1-6; TRBD1 is a possible D gene (6 bases). V shed 4 bases and J shed 6 bases, with 19 bases lying between them. The CDR3 runs 17 residues. CDR1 is LNHDA, CDR2 SQIVND, per germline (reference sequence). CDR3 DNA sequence: TGTGCCAGTAGTAAAGCAGGGTACAGGGCGCGTAATTCACCCCTCCACTTT. Its protein product is CASSKAGYRARNSPLHF.

V is TRBV19 and J is TRBJ2-2, with 9 bases aligning to TRBD2. CDR1 and CDR2 from the germline V gene are LNHDA and SQIVND (reference sequence). The CDR3 has 14 amino acids. The J segment lost 5 bases and the V segment lost 2 bases, leaving 0 bases of the junction unmatched. This CDR3 reads CASSITSGTGELFF. CDR3 bases: TGTGCCAGTAGTATAACTAGCGGGACCGGGGAGCTGTTTTTT. The full variable domain, with the rest looked up from reference TRBV19 and TRBJ2-2, is DGGITQSPKYLFRKEGQNVTLSCEQNLNHDAMYWYRQDPGQGLRLIYYSQIVNDFQKGDIAEGYSVSREKKESFPLTVTSAQKNPTAFYLCASSITSGTGELFFGEGSRLTVL.

V usage is TRBV11-2 and J usage is TRBJ2-7; 7 bases are shared with TRBD2. Germline CDR1 and CDR2: SGHAT and FQNNGV. The CDR3 spans 16 residues. V gave up 0 bases and J gave up 4 bases; unmatched junction bases: 9. CDR3 loop: CASSLDEGLGSYEQYF. CDR3 DNA sequence: TGTGCCAGCAGCTTAGATGAAGGACTAGGTAGTTACGAGCAGTACTTC.

This clone was recorded once. The V gene is TRBV6-1, the J gene TRBJ2-1; 8 positions agree with TRBD2. V trimming: 7 bases; J trimming: 8 bases; junction bases outside the gene matches: 7. This CDR3 region has 13 residues. Germline V CDR1 and CDR2: MNHNS, SASEGT. CDR3 coding DNA: TGTGCCAGCAAGCGGGGGACTCTCGATGAGCAGTTCTTC. The encoded protein is CASKRGTLDEQFF.

Only one count was recorded for this clone. The V call is TRBV5-1, the J call TRBJ2-3; TRBD1 aligns across 8 bases. Per germline, CDR1 SGHRS and CDR2 YFSETQ. The ends lost 4 bases at V and 6 bases at J; junction bases unmatched: 7. The CDR3 spans 14 residues. The CDR3: CASSRGQGSDTQYF. As DNA, the CDR3 is TGCGCCAGCAGCCGTGGACAGGGCTCGGATACGCAGTATTTT.